This is a list of T cell receptor beta chains from one sample in a study of blood T cell repertoires in COVID-19. Sequencing was performed with immunoSEQ multiplex PCR; in TCRdb, only in-frame clones are kept and a portion is missing. The profile covers around 450,000 clones, with roughly 85% appearing a single time and approximately 2% taken by the ten largest. The specimen sequenced was PBMCs or T cells enriched from blood (not recorded which). The receptors stem from a woman aged 18-29 years with acute COVID-19. Each CDR3 is given with its conserved first and last residue. Fields, in order: J gene, clone size, V gene, D gene, CDR3 protein, CDR3 DNA. D genes are given only for firm matches. Size is stated for part of the rows, as once, few or many counts, or as a class when the clone is expanded.

TRBJ1-2 NA TRBV18 NA CASSPYTGQAIYGYTF TGTGCCAGCTCACCATATACAGGACAAGCTATATATGGCTACACCTTC
TRBJ1-2 NA TRBV19 NA CASSIPGTNYGYTF TGTGCCAGTAGTATCCCAGGGACTAACTATGGCTACACCTTC
TRBJ1-2 NA TRBV7-2 NA CASSLGPQGYYGYTF TGTGCCAGCAGCTTAGGGCCCCAGGGGTACTATGGCTACACCTTC
TRBJ2-5 NA TRBV3-1/TRBV3-2 NA CASSQFYREIQERTQYF TGTGCCAGCAGCCAGTTTTACAGGGAAATCCAAGAGCGGACCCAGTACTTC
TRBJ1-1 NA TRBV13 NA CASSPTGFGNTEAFF TGTGCCAGCAGCCCTACAGGGTTCGGGAACACTGAAGCTTTCTTT
TRBJ1-2 NA TRBV27 NA CASSRGYGYTF TGTGCCAGCAGTCGAGGGTATGGCTACACCTTC
TRBJ2-5 NA TRBV7-6 NA CASSLAGGPLETQYF TGTGCCAGCAGCTTAGCGGGGGGGCCTCTTGAGACCCAGTACTTC
TRBJ2-5 NA TRBV12-3/TRBV12-4 TRBD1 CASSPDRETQYF TGTGCCAGCAGCCCGGACAGGGAGACCCAGTACTTC
TRBJ1-2 NA TRBV10-1 TRBD1 CASKGTGRRYGYTF TGCGCCAGCAAGGGGACAGGTAGGCGCTATGGCTACACCTTC
TRBJ1-2 NA TRBV5-4 NA CASSSDFGGQDYGYTF TGTGCCAGCAGCTCCGACTTTGGGGGACAAGACTATGGCTACACCTTC
TRBJ1-5 NA TRBV10-3 NA CAISQDPAGQPQHF TGTGCCATCAGTCAGGACCCGGCGGGGCAGCCCCAGCATTTT
TRBJ1-2 NA TRBV7-9 TRBD1 CASRQGANGYTF TGTGCCAGCAGACAGGGGGCAAATGGCTACACCTTC
TRBJ2-4 NA TRBV4-2 TRBD2 CASSQDRASGGNKNIQYF TGTGCCAGCAGCCAAGATCGGGCTAGCGGGGGGAACAAAAACATTCAGTACTTC
TRBJ2-7 NA TRBV30 TRBD1 CAWSVPIGQGGWYEQYF TGTGCCTGGAGTGTTCCAATCGGACAGGGCGGTTGGTACGAGCAGTACTTC
TRBJ2-7 NA TRBV15 TRBD1 CATSKTDRGQARYEQYF TGTGCCACCAGCAAAACGGACCGGGGACAGGCGAGATACGAGCAGTACTTC
TRBJ1-2 NA TRBV11-1 NA CASSARDSRARGYTF TGTGCCAGCAGCGCCAGGGACTCCAGGGCGCGTGGCTACACCTTC
TRBJ2-2 NA TRBV6-4 TRBD1 CASSETGENTGELFF TGTGCCAGCAGCGAGACAGGGGAGAACACCGGGGAGCTGTTTTTT
TRBJ2-1 NA TRBV9 TRBD2 CASSVDLAANEQFF TGTGCCAGCAGCGTAGATCTAGCGGCCAATGAGCAGTTCTTC
TRBJ2-1 NA TRBV10-3 TRBD2 CAISGGRSGGQRYNEQFF TGTGCCATCAGTGGAGGGCGGAGCGGGGGCCAAAGATACAATGAGCAGTTCTTC
TRBJ2-3 once TRBV28 TRBD2 CASRRSGGTDTQYF TGTGCCAGCAGGAGAAGCGGGGGCACAGATACGCAGTATTTT
TRBJ2-3 NA TRBV5-1 NA CASKTSGNPTDTQYF TGCGCCAGCAAAACCTCCGGGAACCCGACAGATACGCAGTATTTT
TRBJ2-2 NA TRBV7-3 TRBD2 CASSSRTSSGELFF TGTGCCAGCAGCTCCCGGACTAGCAGCGGGGAGCTGTTTTTT
TRBJ1-6 NA TRBV19 NA CASSIDSWANSPLHF TGTGCCAGTAGTATAGATTCGTGGGCCAATTCACCCCTCCACTTT
TRBJ1-2 NA TRBV30 NA CAWSVNRISYTF TGTGCCTGGAGTGTTAACAGAATAAGCTACACCTTC
TRBJ2-1 NA TRBV15 TRBD2 CATSRGGNLAGGPNEQFF TGTGCCACCAGCAGAGGAGGAAACCTAGCGGGGGGGCCAAATGAGCAGTTCTTC
TRBJ2-1 NA TRBV7-9 TRBD1 CASSLGVPGQGYEQFF TGTGCCAGCAGCTTAGGGGTCCCGGGACAGGGATACGAGCAGTTCTTC
TRBJ1-4 NA TRBV7-2 TRBD1 CASSVDRVDQKLFF TGTGCCAGCAGCGTGGACAGGGTGGACCAAAAACTGTTTTTT
TRBJ1-1 NA TRBV7-9 NA CASSLIPLSDTEAFF TGTGCCAGCAGCTTAATACCTCTCTCGGACACTGAAGCTTTCTTT
TRBJ2-1 NA TRBV11-1 NA CASSSRTTDEQFF TGTGCCAGCAGCTCTAGGACTACCGATGAGCAGTTCTTC
TRBJ1-2 NA TRBV7-8 NA CASSLTSEARLYGYTF TGTGCCAGCTCCCTAACTTCCGAGGCCCGGCTCTATGGCTACACCTTC
TRBJ1-3 NA TRBV12-3/TRBV12-4 NA CASNRDSGNTIYF TGTGCCAGTAACAGGGACTCTGGAAACACCATATATTTT
TRBJ2-5 NA TRBV9 TRBD2 CASSDSGWGETQYF TGTGCCAGCAGCGATAGCGGGTGGGGAGAGACCCAGTACTTC
TRBJ1-1 few TRBV2 TRBD1 CASGDRGLYTEAFF TGTGCCAGCGGGGATAGGGGGCTTTACACTGAAGCTTTCTTT